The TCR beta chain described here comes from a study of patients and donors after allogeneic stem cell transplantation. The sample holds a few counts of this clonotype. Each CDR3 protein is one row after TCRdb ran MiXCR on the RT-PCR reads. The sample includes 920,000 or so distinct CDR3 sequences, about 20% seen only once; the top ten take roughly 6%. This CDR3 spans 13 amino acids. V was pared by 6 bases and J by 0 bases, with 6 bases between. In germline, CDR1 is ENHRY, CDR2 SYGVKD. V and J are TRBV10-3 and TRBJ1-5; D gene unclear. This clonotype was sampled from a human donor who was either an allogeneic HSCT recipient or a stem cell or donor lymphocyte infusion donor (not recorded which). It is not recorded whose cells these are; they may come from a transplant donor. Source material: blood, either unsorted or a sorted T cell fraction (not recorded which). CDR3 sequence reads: CAISLYSNQPQHF. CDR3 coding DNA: TGTGCCATCAGCCTGTATAGCAATCAGCCCCAGCATTTT.